One and the same sample provided the 18 T cell receptor beta chains below, sequenced in a study of CD8 T cells in ankylosing spondylitis. One entry per CDR3 protein results from TCRdb running MiXCR on the 5' RACE reads. Counted here are some 240,000 distinct CDR3 sequences, about 24% occurring once; the ten biggest clones make up roughly 0.67%. The sample taken for sequencing was blood, either unsorted or a sorted T cell fraction (not recorded which). The receptor set was obtained from a male donor with ankylosing spondylitis or in good health (not recorded which).

Comment on this clonotype: This may come from a read error, since a much larger clone is one base off. The rearrangement uses TRBV29-1 and TRBJ2-2; the D gene is possibly TRBD2 (6 bases). Germline CDR1 reads SQVTM; CDR2 reads ANQGSEA. V lost 6 bases and J 1 base, leaving 9 bases between the germline ends. The CDR3 contains 13 residues. In DNA, the CDR3 is TGCAGCGTCCGCGGGGAGAACACCGGGGAGCTGTTTTTT. It yields the protein CSVRGENTGELFF.

This clonotype was found many times. The V gene is TRBV28, the J gene TRBJ1-1; the match to TRBD1 covers 11 bases. Germline loops: CDR1 MDHEN, CDR2 SYDVKM. The length of the CDR3 is 18 residues. V was clipped by 6 bases and J by 0 bases; unmatched bases: 12. In DNA, the CDR3 is TGTGCCAGCAGCCCCCCCCGGGGGACAGGGGGTGTGAACACTGAAGCTTTCTTT. It translates to CASSPPRGTGGVNTEAFF.

This clonotype was found many times. This chain joins TRBV6-5 and TRBJ2-7, with 9 bases aligning to TRBD1. CDR3 length: 14 amino acids. The ends lost 1 base at V and 4 bases at J; junction bases unmatched: 2. Germline-derived CDR1 and CDR2 are MNHEY and SVGAGI. CDR3 DNA: TGTGCCAGCAGTTACTTACAGGGGGCTTACGAGCAGTACTTC. Amino acids: CASSYLQGAYEQYF.

CDR3 in amino acids: CAISDAEEAFF. The CDR3 nucleotides read TGTGCCATCAGTGATGCAGAAGAAGCTTTCTTT. V and J are TRBV10-3 and TRBJ1-1; no firm D call. The V and J ends lost 3 bases and 8 bases respectively, with 7 bases between them. The CDR3 is 11 amino acids. In germline, CDR1 is ENHRY, CDR2 SYGVKD.

This clonotype has more than one count but fewer than ten. The chain carries TRBV2 and TRBJ2-3; D gene unclear. There are 13 residues in the CDR3. Germline-derived CDR1 and CDR2 are SNHLY and FYNNEI. V was cut by 6 bases and J by 2 bases, with 9 bases left in between. The CDR3 reads CASSRPFTDTQYF. In DNA form, the CDR3 reads TGTGCCAGCAGCAGACCGTTCACAGATACGCAGTATTTT.

The rearrangement uses TRBV6-5 and TRBJ2-1; the match to TRBD1 covers 11 bases. The CDR3 runs to 18 residues. CDR1 and CDR2 (germline): MNHEY, SVGAGI. The V gene end was trimmed by 2 bases and the J gene end by 9 bases; junction bases not matched to a gene: 15. CDR3 in DNA: TGTGCCAGCAGTTACGTCTTCCCCGGACAGGGGGCCCGCGGTGAGCAGTTCTTC. Translation: CASSYVFPGQGARGEQFF.

The rearrangement links TRBV7-4 to TRBJ2-3, with 7 bases aligning to TRBD2. CDR3 length: 17 residues. Germline CDR1 SGHVT, CDR2 SQSDAQ. V gave up 5 bases and J gave up 6 bases; unmatched junction bases: 17. CDR3: CASSGEVGGILPDTQYF. The CDR3 DNA reads as TGTGCCAGCAGCGGAGAGGTCGGGGGGATACTACCGGATACGCAGTATTTT.

This clonotype was recorded many times. The chain uses TRBV20-1 and TRBJ2-3; 9 bases are a match to TRBD2. In germline, CDR1 is DFQATT, CDR2 SNEGSKA (reference sequence). The ends lost 1 base at V and 2 bases at J; junction bases unmatched: 10. This CDR3 is built from 17 residues. This CDR3 reads CSARVGSGGYSTDTQYF. CDR3 nucleotides: TGCAGTGCTAGAGTAGGTAGCGGGGGATACTCCACAGATACGCAGTATTTT.

The chain combines TRBV5-1 with TRBJ1-4; D call uncertain. With 4 bases removed from V and 3 bases from J, the gap between germline ends came to 10 bases. CDR1 is SGHRS and CDR2 is YFSETQ in the germline V gene. CDR3 size: 14 residues. This CDR3 reads CASSAMKSNEKLFF. CDR3 sequence (DNA): TGCGCCAGCAGCGCCATGAAGTCTAATGAAAAACTGTTTTTT.

The chain has TRBV28 and TRBJ2-7, with a possible D match to TRBD2 (6 bases). CDR3 size: 15 residues. V shed 4 bases and J shed 5 bases, with 18 bases lying between them. The germline V gene encodes CDR1 MDHEN and CDR2 SYDVKM. The CDR3 protein is CASSSRAGQGDEQYF. Written as DNA, the CDR3 is TGTGCCAGCAGTTCCCGAGCGGGCCAGGGCGACGAGCAGTACTTC. Full variable domain (remainder filled in from reference TRBV28 and TRBJ2-7): DVKVTQSSRYLVKRTGEKVFLECVQDMDHENMFWYRQDPGLGLRLIYFSYDVKMKEKGDIPEGYSVSREKKERFSLILESASTNQTSMYLCASSSRAGQGDEQYFGPGTRLTVT.

This clonotype was seen only a few times. This chain uses TRBV12-3 or TRBV12-4 with TRBJ1-5, with 10 nucleotides matching TRBD1. The junction had 1 base not matched to a gene; V was cut back by 5 bases and J by 6 bases. The CDR3 is 13 residues long. Here the CDR3 reads CASSGTGVQPQHF. DNA for the CDR3: TGTGCCAGCAGTGGGACAGGGGTTCAGCCCCAGCATTTT.

The V and J genes are TRBV2 and TRBJ2-1; 8 bases map to TRBD2. The CDR3 is 15 amino acids. The V and J ends lost 4 bases and 4 bases, in that order; junction bases with no gene match: 6. Germline CDR1 is SNHLY and CDR2 is FYNNEI. The CDR3 is CASSGRSGEYNEQFF. CDR3 in DNA: TGTGCCAGCAGTGGGCGTAGCGGGGAGTACAATGAGCAGTTCTTC.

The chain couples TRBV6-1 to TRBJ1-1, with D tentatively TRBD1 (5 bases). Trimming stripped 8 bases from V and 5 bases from J, with 18 bases between. The germline CDR1 and CDR2 sequences are MNHNS and SASEGT. CDR3 length equals 14 residues. The CDR3 protein is CASAPQGNGTEAFF. The CDR3 coding sequence is TGTGCCAGCGCCCCGCAGGGAAACGGTACTGAAGCTTTCTTT.

This clonotype was detected many times. This chain links TRBV12-3 or TRBV12-4 with TRBJ1-5; possibly TRBD1 for D (6 bases). Trimming cost V 7 bases and J 4 bases, with 14 bases left between them. This CDR3 comprises 14 residues. The CDR3 coding sequence is TGTGCCAGCACCGCCGGACAGAAGAATCAGCCCCAGCATTTT. Translating gives CASTAGQKNQPQHF.

This clonotype was seen repeatedly, ten times or more. The CDR3 nucleotides are TGCAGCGTTGACGCCTCCCGCTATGGCTACACCTTC. Protein: CSVDASRYGYTF. This chain connects TRBV29-1 to TRBJ1-2; D remains unclear. This CDR3 is built from 12 residues. The V gene lost 3 bases and the J gene lost 4 bases, with 9 bases spanning the gap. Per the germline V gene, CDR1 is SQVTM and CDR2 is ANQGSEA.

The table lists this clonotype with a count of one. One base away lies a much larger clone, so this may be a sequencing read error. The genes are TRBV20-1 and TRBJ2-3, with 8 nucleotides matching TRBD1. Per germline, CDR1 DFQATT and CDR2 SNEGSKA (reference sequence). The J segment lost 6 bases and the V segment lost 4 bases, leaving 12 bases of the junction unmatched. The length of the CDR3 is 15 residues. The CDR3, as DNA: TGCAGTGCTACCCGGAGTTCACAGGGGGACGATACGCAGTATTTT. Protein sequence: CSATRSSQGDDTQYF.

This clonotype appeared many times. The chain recombines TRBV29-1 with TRBJ2-1; D might be TRBD2 (5 bases). Germline values: CDR1 SQVTM, CDR2 ANQGSEA. This CDR3 is built from 11 residues. The germline V and J ends were trimmed by 7 bases and 7 bases, with 11 bases remaining between them. The CDR3 sequence is CSGGLKNEQFF. CDR3 DNA sequence: TGCAGCGGAGGACTGAAAAATGAGCAGTTCTTC.

On this clonotype itself: A much larger clone differs by one base, so this may be a read error. The chain links TRBV29-1 to TRBJ2-1, with 7 bases that match TRBD1. Germline CDR1 SQVTM, CDR2 ANQGSEA. The length of the CDR3 is 12 residues. The CDR3 nucleotides read TGCAGCAACCGGGACAGATACAAAGAGCAGTTCTTC. Amino acids: CSNRDRYKEQFF.